This T cell receptor (beta chain) was captured by sequencing in a study of beta chain features in type 1 diabetes. Study results and limitations: All four CD4+ subsets of Type 1 diabetes patients contained TCRB CDR3s that were moderately but significantly shorter.

This clone was counted only a few times. Its antigen is not known. The study reverse transcribed the entire isolated RNA, so it sequenced expressed TCRB transcripts. Using immunoSEQ multiplex PCR, the repertoire was profiled, and TCRdb retains in-frame clones only, with some absent. There are about 23,000 clones in the sample; approximately 69% occur only once, and roughly 4.2% lies in the top ten. The receptor's source is a man aged 18 to 35 with type 1 diabetes. Input material: Tregs from blood.

The CDR3 loop is CASSSQTTTQYF. CDR3 nucleotide sequence: TGTGCCAGCAGCTCGCAAACAACAACGCAGTATTTT. The chain couples TRBV7-9 to TRBJ2-3; D is undetermined. Germline assignment: CDR1 SEHNR and CDR2 FQNEAQ (reference sequence). The germline V and J ends were trimmed by 4 bases and 9 bases, with 11 bases remaining between them. The CDR3 runs 12 residues.